Below, one T cell receptor (beta chain) is given with its context. Its target is not known. The sample originates from a study of STAT3 mutations in large granular lymphocyte leukemia. Overall study results and limits: After therapy, about 30% of the 18 patients switched clonotypes, all new clones STAT3 wild type. Some patients had persisting codominant clonotypes that could mask small clones. No sample exists from the first appearance of each clone. In several patients, dominant TCR clone burden exceeded STAT3 mutant burden, suggesting STAT3 mutation arose secondarily. In T-cell large granular lymphocyte leukemia, about half of patients showed multiple immunodominant subclonotypes.

V was trimmed by 2 bases and J by 0 bases, leaving 14 bases between them. The CDR3 consists of 17 residues. Germline lookup yields CDR1 KGHSH and CDR2 LQKENI. Here immunoSEQ multiplex PCR was the method, and the copy in TCRdb shows in-frame clones only, minus some. Of roughly 1,800 clones in the sample, roughly half were seen once. This receptor was identified in a man aged 55 to 70 with T-cell large granular lymphocyte leukemia. Some clones in this sample may be carry-over from other donors' samples. This rearrangement joins TRBV18 to TRBJ1-5, with D unclear. Sequencing was done on a sample of peripheral blood mononuclear cells. For the CDR3, the DNA is TGTGCCAGCTCACCATATGGGTGGGATTATAGCAATCAGCCCCAGCATTTT. This gives the protein CASSPYGWDYSNQPQHF.